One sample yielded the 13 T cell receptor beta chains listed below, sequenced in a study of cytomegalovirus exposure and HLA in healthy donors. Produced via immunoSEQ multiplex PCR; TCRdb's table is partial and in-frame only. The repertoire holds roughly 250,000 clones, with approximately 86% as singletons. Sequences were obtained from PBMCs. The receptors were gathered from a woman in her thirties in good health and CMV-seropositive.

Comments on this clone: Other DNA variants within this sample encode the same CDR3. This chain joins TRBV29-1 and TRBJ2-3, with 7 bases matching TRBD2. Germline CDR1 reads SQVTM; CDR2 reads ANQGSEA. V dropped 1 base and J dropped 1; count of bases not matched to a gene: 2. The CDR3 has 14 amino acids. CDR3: CSVEGTSGTDTQYF. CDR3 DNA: TGCAGCGTTGAAGGAACTAGCGGCACAGATACGCAGTATTTT.

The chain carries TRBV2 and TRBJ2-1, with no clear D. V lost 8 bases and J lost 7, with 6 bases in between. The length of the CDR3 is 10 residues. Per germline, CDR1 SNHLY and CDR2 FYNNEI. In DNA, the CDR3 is TGTGCCAGCGTCCTTAATGAGCAGTTCTTC. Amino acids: CASVLNEQFF.

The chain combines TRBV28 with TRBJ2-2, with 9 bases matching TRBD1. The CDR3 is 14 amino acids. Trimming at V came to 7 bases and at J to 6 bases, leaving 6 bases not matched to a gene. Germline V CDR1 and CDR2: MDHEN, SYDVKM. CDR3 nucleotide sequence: TGTGCCAGCATTAAACAGGGGGCAGCCGGGGAGCTGTTTTTT. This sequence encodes CASIKQGAAGELFF.

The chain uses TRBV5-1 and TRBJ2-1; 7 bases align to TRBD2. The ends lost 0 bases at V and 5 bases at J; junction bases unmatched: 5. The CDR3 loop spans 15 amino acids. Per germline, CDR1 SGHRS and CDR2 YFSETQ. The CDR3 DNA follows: TGCGCCAGCAGCTTGGGCGGGGGACCCAACAATGAGCAGTTCTTC. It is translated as CASSLGGGPNNEQFF.

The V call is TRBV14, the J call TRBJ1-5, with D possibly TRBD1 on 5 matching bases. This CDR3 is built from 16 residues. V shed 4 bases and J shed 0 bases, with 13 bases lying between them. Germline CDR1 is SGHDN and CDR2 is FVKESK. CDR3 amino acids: CASSRERQHSNQPQHF. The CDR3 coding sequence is TGTGCCAGCAGCCGAGAAAGACAGCATAGCAATCAGCCCCAGCATTTT. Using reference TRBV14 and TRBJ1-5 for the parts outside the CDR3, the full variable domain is EAGVTQFPSHSVIEKGQTVTLRCDPISGHDNLYWYRRVMGKEIKFLLHFVKESKQDESGMPNNRFLAERTGGTYSTLKVQPAELEDSGVYFCASSRERQHSNQPQHFGDGTRLSIL.

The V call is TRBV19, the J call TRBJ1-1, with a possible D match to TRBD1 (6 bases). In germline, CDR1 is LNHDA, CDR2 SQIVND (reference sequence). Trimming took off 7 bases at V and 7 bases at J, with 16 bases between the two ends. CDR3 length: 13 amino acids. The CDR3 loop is CASIPGVGLEAFF. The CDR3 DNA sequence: TGTGCCAGTATTCCAGGGGTAGGCCTTGAAGCTTTCTTT. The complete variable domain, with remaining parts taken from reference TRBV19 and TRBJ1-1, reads DGGITQSPKYLFRKEGQNVTLSCEQNLNHDAMYWYRQDPGQGLRLIYYSQIVNDFQKGDIAEGYSVSREKKESFPLTVTSAQKNPTAFYLCASIPGVGLEAFFGQGTRLTVV.

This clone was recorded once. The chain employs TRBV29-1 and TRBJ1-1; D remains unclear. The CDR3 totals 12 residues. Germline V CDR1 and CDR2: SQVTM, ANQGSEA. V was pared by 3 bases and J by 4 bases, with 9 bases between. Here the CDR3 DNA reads TGCAGCGTTGACGGTCTCTTCACTGAAGCTTTCTTT. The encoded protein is CSVDGLFTEAFF.

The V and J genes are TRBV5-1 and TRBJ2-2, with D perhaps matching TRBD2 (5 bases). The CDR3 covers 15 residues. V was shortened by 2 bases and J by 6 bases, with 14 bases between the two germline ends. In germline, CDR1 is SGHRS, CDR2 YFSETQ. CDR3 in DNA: TGCGCCAGCAGCTTTTCCGGGAATGGTGCCGGGGAGCTGTTTTTT. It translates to CASSFSGNGAGELFF.

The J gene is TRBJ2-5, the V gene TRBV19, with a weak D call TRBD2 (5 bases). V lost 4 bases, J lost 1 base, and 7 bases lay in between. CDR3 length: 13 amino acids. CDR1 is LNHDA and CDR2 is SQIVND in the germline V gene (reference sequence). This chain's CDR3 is CASSTSSQETQYF. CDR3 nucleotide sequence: TGTGCCAGTAGTACTAGCAGCCAAGAGACCCAGTACTTC.

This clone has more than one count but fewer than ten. The CDR3 coding sequence is TGTGCCAGCAGTTACTGGGGACAAGGCTACACCTTC. It encodes CASSYWGQGYTF. J is TRBJ1-2 and V is TRBV6-5; a weak D match, TRBD1 (6 bases). Trimming took off 1 base at V and 8 bases at J, with 8 bases between the two ends. CDR3 size: 12 residues. CDR1 is MNHEY, CDR2 SVGAGI, per germline.

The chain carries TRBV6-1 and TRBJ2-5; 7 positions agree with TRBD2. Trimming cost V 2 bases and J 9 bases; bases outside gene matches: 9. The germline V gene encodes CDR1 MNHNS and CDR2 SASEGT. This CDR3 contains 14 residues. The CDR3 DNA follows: TGTGCCAGCAGTGAACTAGCGGCGGGATTATCCCAGTACTTC. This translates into CASSELAAGLSQYF.

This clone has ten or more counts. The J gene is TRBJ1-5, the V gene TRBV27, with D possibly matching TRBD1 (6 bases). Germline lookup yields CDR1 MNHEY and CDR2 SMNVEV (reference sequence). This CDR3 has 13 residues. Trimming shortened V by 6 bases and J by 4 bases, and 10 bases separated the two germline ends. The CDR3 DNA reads TGTGCCAGCAGGTTTGACAGGAATCAGCCCCAGCATTTT. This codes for CASRFDRNQPQHF.

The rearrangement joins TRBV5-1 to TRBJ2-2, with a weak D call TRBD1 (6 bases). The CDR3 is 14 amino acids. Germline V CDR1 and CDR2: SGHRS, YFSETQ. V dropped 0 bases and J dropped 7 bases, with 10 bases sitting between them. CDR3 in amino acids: CASSLAQGIGELFF. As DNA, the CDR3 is TGCGCCAGCAGCTTGGCACAGGGTATCGGGGAGCTGTTTTTT. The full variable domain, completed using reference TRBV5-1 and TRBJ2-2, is KAGVTQTPRYLIKTRGQQVTLSCSPISGHRSVSWYQQTPGQGLQFLFEYFSETQRNKGNFPGRFSGRQFSNSRSEMNVSTLELGDSALYLCASSLAQGIGELFFGEGSRLTVL.